This is a list of T cell receptor beta chains from one sample in a study of blood T cell repertoires in COVID-19. Some clones are missing from TCRdb's copy, which holds only in-frame ones; the method was immunoSEQ multiplex PCR. In the table there are 15,000 to 20,000 clones, approximately 85% of which are singletons. Sequencing used peripheral blood. The receptors shown here come from a man aged 40-50 years with active or convalescent COVID-19. CDR3s include the opening cysteine and the closing phenylalanine or tryptophan. The D gene is left open where the match is weak. The size of a clone is reported for some rows only, either as once, few or many, or as a class for expanded clones.

TRBD1	.	TRBV19	TRBJ1-2	TGTGCCAGTAGTATTCCTCGGGACAGGCTTAACTATGGCTACACCTTC	CASSIPRDRLNYGYTF
TRBD1	.	TRBV4-1	TRBJ1-1	TGCGCCAGCAGCCACGGTCTTGGGACAGCGAACACTGAAGCTTTCTTT	CASSHGLGTANTEAFF
.	.	TRBV18	TRBJ1-4	TGTGCCAGCTCACCACGGTCAGGGTTCGACGAAAAACTGTTTTTT	CASSPRSGFDEKLFF
.	.	TRBV4-1	TRBJ2-1	TGCGCCAGCAGCCAAGAAGGGAGAACAGATTACAATGAGCAGTTCTTC	CASSQEGRTDYNEQFF
.	.	TRBV29-1	TRBJ1-1	TGCAGCGTATCATCGAACACTGAAGCTTTCTTT	CSVSSNTEAFF
.	few	TRBV5-4	TRBJ2-7	TGTGCCAGCAGCTTTGGAGGGGACAGTAATGTCTACGAGCAGTACTTC	CASSFGGDSNVYEQYF
.	few	TRBV2	TRBJ1-5	TGTGCCAGCTGGACAGATAGCAATCAGCCCCAGCATTTT	CASWTDSNQPQHF
.	.	TRBV6-6	TRBJ2-5	TGTGCCAGCCTATACCAAGAGACCCAGTACTTC	CASLYQETQYF
TRBD1	.	TRBV10-3	TRBJ1-3	TGTGCCATCAGTGAGGCAGGGGGGAATTTGAACACCATATATTTT	CAISEAGGNLNTIYF
TRBD1	.	TRBV5-8	TRBJ1-2	TGTGCCAGCACCCGGGACAGAGGGGGAATCAACTATGGCTACACCTTC	CASTRDRGGINYGYTF
TRBD1	.	TRBV6-5	TRBJ1-3	TGTGCCAGCAGCCTGACAGGGTCTGGAAACACCATATATTTT	CASSLTGSGNTIYF
.	.	TRBV12-3/TRBV12-4	TRBJ1-6	TGTGCCAGCAGAGCAGGGGACTCACCCCTCCACTTT	CASRAGDSPLHF
TRBD1	few	TRBV9	TRBJ2-4	TGTGCCAGCAGCATAGGATGGGACAGAGAAAACATTCAGTACTTC	CASSIGWDRENIQYF
TRBD2	.	TRBV19	TRBJ2-3	TGTGCCAGTAGTACCCCGGGAGGGGCCCTTGGGGATACGCAGTATTTT	CASSTPGGALGDTQYF
.	.	TRBV18	TRBJ1-5	TGTGCCAGCTCAGGGGCCCCACCGGACGGCAATCAGCCCCAGCATTTT	CASSGAPPDGNQPQHF
TRBD2	.	TRBV11-2	TRBJ2-3	TGTGCCAGCAGCCGTAAATCCTCGGGAAGCGGGGGCACAGATACGCAGTATTTT	CASSRKSSGSGGTDTQYF
.	.	TRBV30	TRBJ1-2	TGTGCCTGGAGTCCCAACAGGGTCAACTATGGCTACACCTTC	CAWSPNRVNYGYTF
TRBD2	once	TRBV12-5	TRBJ2-7	TGTGCTAGTGCAAAGAGCGGGGGCGGGGAAGAGCAGTACTTC	CASAKSGGGEEQYF
.	.	TRBV7-2	TRBJ1-1	TGTGCCAGCAGCTTAGCGGGGGGAACCTTGAACACTGAAGCTTTCTTT	CASSLAGGTLNTEAFF
TRBD1	.	TRBV6-5	TRBJ1-5	TGTGCCAGCAGTCAGAGACAGGGTAGCAATCAGCCCCAGCATTTT	CASSQRQGSNQPQHF
TRBD1	.	TRBV7-9	TRBJ2-7	TGTGCCAGCAGCAAACGACAGGGGTCTCTGGGGGAGCAGTACTTC	CASSKRQGSLGEQYF
TRBD1	.	TRBV10-3	TRBJ2-7	TGTGCCATCAGTGAGCCGGGACAGGGGGTTTACGAGCAGTACTTC	CAISEPGQGVYEQYF
TRBD1	.	TRBV5-5	TRBJ1-6	TGTGCCAGCAGCCCCACAGGGGACGATTCACCCCTCCACTTT	CASSPTGDDSPLHF
.	.	TRBV5-1	TRBJ1-2	TGCGCCAGCAGCTTGTACGAGGGAGGTGGCTACACCTTC	CASSLYEGGGYTF
TRBD1	.	TRBV10-3	TRBJ1-1	TGTGCCATCAGGGGACAGGGAACGGGCTCTGAAGCTTTCTTT	CAIRGQGTGSEAFF
TRBD1	.	TRBV7-9	TRBJ1-5	TGTGCCAGCAGCTTAGCCGGACAGGGAAAGGGTCAGCCCCAGCATTTT	CASSLAGQGKGQPQHF